This TCR beta chain comes out of a study of shared clonotypes between healthy human individuals. Unsorted samples drew genomic DNA from tens of millions of PBMCs. Methods used by the authors: ImmunoSEQ sequences covered only the junction and lacked quality scores; filtering therefore differed. TCRdb's copy holds only in-frame clones and misses some; the assay was immunoSEQ multiplex PCR. The DNA was the basis for D and trimming; V, J and clone size are from that table. There are roughly 500,000 clones in the sample; roughly 83% occur only once, and less than 15% lies in the top ten. V lost 4 bases to trimming and J lost 0 bases, with 6 bases between them. There are 13 residues in the CDR3. The germline CDR1 and CDR2 sequences are SQVTM and ANQGSEA. Concerning this clone itself: As yet, its antigen is unknown.

General observations from the study: Donor scarcity curtailed the genetic and exposure-history diversity represented herein. Depth of sequencing was expected to influence donor clonotype sharing.

What was sequenced was PBMCs. The receptor comes from a woman between 40 and 55 years old in good health. Some clones in this sample may be carry-over from other donors' samples. This chain links TRBV29-1 with TRBJ1-4; D is ambiguous. CDR3 protein: CSVGETTNEKLFF. The CDR3 nucleotides read TGCAGCGTTGGGGAAACAACTAATGAAAAACTGTTTTTT.